Each of the 20 T cell receptor beta chains below was sequenced from the same sample in a study of blood T cells in healthy people across ages. With a J-beta primer mix and a sample-barcoded 5' primer, a second PCR ran about 7 to 11 cycles. Each CDR3 protein is one row after TCRdb ran MiXCR on the 5' RACE reads. Of about 1.1 million distinct CDR3 sequences in the sample, 30% to 40% are singletons; the top ten hold less than 15%. Sequences were obtained from blood. The receptors shown here come from a man aged 18 to 29 in good health.

V usage is TRBV4-1 and J usage is TRBJ1-2; 10 bases match TRBD1. This CDR3 is 14 amino acids long. Trimming removed 8 bases from V and 2 bases from J; junction bases left unmatched: 5. Germline assignment: CDR1 MGHRA and CDR2 YSYEKL. CDR3 nucleotide sequence: TGCGCCAGCGGGACAGGGGACCTAAACTATGGCTACACCTTC. Translated: CASGTGDLNYGYTF.

This clonotype was seen once. The chain joins TRBV6-5 to TRBJ2-4, with a tentative D call TRBD2 (6 bases). The V end lost 8 bases, the J end lost 9 bases, and 17 bases lay between the germline ends. There are 13 residues in the CDR3. Per the germline V gene, CDR1 is MNHEY and CDR2 is SVGAGI. The CDR3 loop reads CASGGAAEGIQYF. The CDR3 DNA reads as TGTGCCAGCGGCGGCGCAGCGGAGGGCATTCAGTACTTC.

This clonotype was observed a handful of times. The chain has TRBV7-2 and TRBJ1-1; D unresolved. V was shortened by 2 bases and J by 1 base, with 11 bases between the two germline ends. Looked up from germline, CDR1 is SGHTA and CDR2 is FQGNSA. The CDR3 totals 15 residues. The CDR3 protein is CASSLRFGRNTEAFF. CDR3 nucleotide sequence: TGTGCCAGCAGCTTACGTTTTGGGAGGAACACTGAAGCTTTCTTT.

The chain is built from TRBV20-1 and TRBJ2-1; the D is unclear. This CDR3 spans 16 amino acids. V lost 5 bases to trimming and J lost 5 bases, with 22 bases between them. The V gene's germline CDR1 is DFQATT and CDR2 SNEGSKA (reference sequence). This chain's CDR3 is CSAPTTLWGINNEQFF. The CDR3 DNA reads as TGCAGTGCTCCTACGACGCTCTGGGGTATCAACAATGAGCAGTTCTTC.

V usage is TRBV28 and J usage is TRBJ1-4; TRBD1 is a possible D gene (6 bases). From germline, CDR1 is MDHEN and CDR2 SYDVKM. The CDR3 has 15 residues. Trimming cost V 6 bases and J 8 bases, with 19 bases left between them. The CDR3 nucleotides are TGTGCCAGCAGGCGACTAGGGGGTTGGGAAGAAAAACTGTTTTTT. It yields the protein CASRRLGGWEEKLFF.

The chain carries TRBV6-2 or TRBV6-3 and TRBJ2-7; 9 positions match TRBD1. Germline trimming cut 8 bases from V and 2 bases from J; bases unmatched to any gene: 10. CDR3 length: 15 amino acids. Per germline, CDR1 MNHEY and CDR2 SVGEGT. The CDR3 bases are TGTGCCAGCTCAGCCCGGGGGACAGGGACCTACGAGCAGTACTTC. It translates to CASSARGTGTYEQYF.

The table lists this clonotype with a few counts. The rearrangement uses TRBV19 and TRBJ2-5; D unresolved. The germline gives CDR1 LNHDA, CDR2 SQIVND (reference sequence). The CDR3 has 14 amino acids. The V end was cut by 3 bases, the J end by 1 base, with 9 bases between. The DNA for the CDR3 is TGTGCCAGTAGTATCCCCGGGCTCCAAGAGACCCAGTACTTC. Translating gives CASSIPGLQETQYF.

On this clonotype: One junction end does not reproduce the germline sequence, and a read error may be involved. The genes are TRBV7-7 and TRBJ2-3; TRBD2 agrees at 7 bases. Germline V lookup: CDR1 SSHAT, CDR2 FNYEAQ (reference sequence). This CDR3 comprises 20 residues. The CDR3 nucleotides are TGTGCCGGCAGCCCGACGGAGGGAGCGGGACTGGGTGTAAGCACAGATACGCAGTATTTT. This codes for CAGSPTEGAGLGVSTDTQYF.

The chain combines TRBV7-2 with TRBJ2-3; the D gene is possibly TRBD1 (6 bases). Trimming removed 2 bases at V and 5 bases at J, with 17 bases between. This CDR3 spans 16 amino acids. CDR1 and CDR2 from the germline V gene are SGHTA and FQGNSA. CDR3 protein: CTSSLSPRDIEDTQYF. The CDR3, as DNA: TGTACCAGCAGCTTATCGCCCCGGGACATCGAAGATACGCAGTATTTT.

Details on this clonotype: At one boundary the junction diverges from the germline segment, which might be a read error. This chain uses TRBV2 with TRBJ1-3; tentative D call: TRBD1 (6 bases). The germline CDR1 and CDR2 sequences are SNHLY and FYNNEI. CDR3 length: 16 residues. CDR3 residues: CASSERTAFSGNTLYF. Here the CDR3 DNA reads TGTGCCAGCAGTGAGAGGACAGCCTTCTCTGGAAACACCCTATATTTT.

Concerning this clonotype itself: It may be a read error: a sequence one base away is much more abundant. The V gene is TRBV20-1, the J gene TRBJ1-2; TRBD1 matches at 7 bases. This CDR3 has 13 residues. Germline V gives CDR1 DFQATT, CDR2 SNEGSKA (reference sequence). Written as DNA, the CDR3 is TGCGGTGCTACCAGGGACAGTAACTATGGCTACACCTTC. Its translation is CGATRDSNYGYTF.

The rearrangement joins TRBV20-1 to TRBJ1-5; tentative D call: TRBD1 (6 bases). Germline V gene sequence: CDR1 DFQATT, CDR2 SNEGSKA (reference sequence). V lost 6 bases, J lost 0 bases, and 18 bases lay in between. The CDR3 covers 16 residues. The CDR3 nucleotides read TGCAGTGCCATGACCCAACAGGGATATAGCAATCAGCCCCAGCATTTT. Amino acid sequence: CSAMTQQGYSNQPQHF.

In DNA form, the CDR3 reads TGTGCCAGCAGTTACTCGGAGCACCCGTCAAGGAATGGGCAGTACTTC. Its translation is CASSYSEHPSRNGQYF. The chain uses TRBV6-5 and TRBJ2-5, with D unclear. The V and J ends lost 0 bases and 11 bases respectively, with 22 bases between them. Per the germline V gene, CDR1 is MNHEY and CDR2 is SVGAGI. The CDR3 length is 16 residues.

CDR3 nucleotides: TGCAGCGTCGGAGACAGGGGAGGGGATCAGCCCCAGCATTTT. Translated: CSVGDRGGDQPQHF. This rearrangement joins TRBV29-1 to TRBJ1-5, with TRBD1 identical over 8 bases. Germline V lookup: CDR1 SQVTM, CDR2 ANQGSEA. The V segment lost 6 bases and the J segment 5 bases; nucleotides outside the gene matches: 9. CDR3 size: 14 residues. Filled out from reference TRBV29-1 and TRBJ1-5, the complete variable domain reads SAVISQKPSRDICQRGTSLTIQCQVDSQVTMMFWYRQQPGQSLTLIATANQGSEATYESGFVIDKFPISRPNLTFSTLTVSNMSPEDSSIYLCSVGDRGGDQPQHFGDGTRLSIL.

The chain recombines TRBV7-9 with TRBJ2-1; 9 positions match TRBD1. Germline values: CDR1 SEHNR, CDR2 FQNEAQ (reference sequence). With V trimmed by 1 base and J by 10 bases, 8 bases remained unmatched. This CDR3 contains 15 residues. The CDR3 protein is CASSLGDRDRREQFF. CDR3 DNA: TGTGCCAGCAGCTTAGGGGACAGGGACCGACGCGAGCAGTTCTTC.

This clonotype appeared a few times. In nucleotides, the CDR3 is TGCAGCGTTGAAGATCGGGCAGAGGGTTGCTACGAGCAGTACTTC. This codes for CSVEDRAEGCYEQYF. The V call is TRBV29-1, the J call TRBJ2-7, with a weak D call TRBD2 (5 bases). The CDR3 contains 15 residues. Per the germline V gene, CDR1 is SQVTM and CDR2 is ANQGSEA. Between the trimmed V and J ends, which lost 0 bases and 3 bases, there was a span of 15 bases.

There are many counts of this clonotype. The chain links TRBV20-1 to TRBJ2-5; D ambiguous. Germline V gives CDR1 DFQATT, CDR2 SNEGSKA (reference sequence). Trimming removed 4 bases from V and 0 bases from J, with 6 bases in between. The CDR3 spans 12 residues. CDR3: CSATDHQETQYF. CDR3 DNA sequence: TGCAGTGCTACCGACCACCAAGAGACCCAGTACTTC.

The DNA of the CDR3 is TGTGCCAGCAGTCCCCTCAGGGGTCTAAGGACAGATACGCAGTATTTT. It translates to CASSPLRGLRTDTQYF. The chain recombines TRBV27 with TRBJ2-3; D may be TRBD1 (6 bases). V dropped 5 bases and J dropped 3 bases, with 18 bases sitting between them. This CDR3 has 16 residues. The germline V gene has CDR1 MNHEY and CDR2 SMNVEV (reference sequence).

This clonotype was seen only a few times. V gene TRBV6-2 or TRBV6-3 combines with J gene TRBJ1-5, with D hard to call. The CDR3 length is 16 residues. V shed 2 bases and J shed 4 bases, with 15 bases lying between them. Germline CDR1 MNHEY, CDR2 SVGEGT. The CDR3 DNA is TGTGCCAGCAGTTACCTCGGTCCTCCGGGAAATCAGCCCCAGCATTTT. Amino acids: CASSYLGPPGNQPQHF.

On this clonotype itself: This may arise from a read error, as a much more abundant clone is one base away. The chain recombines TRBV20-1 with TRBJ2-5; 9 bases are shared with TRBD1. The J call may be mistaken, given a closer DNA end match to TRBJ2-1. Germline V gene data show CDR1 as DFQATT and CDR2 as SNEGSKA (reference sequence). This CDR3 is 12 amino acids long. Written as DNA, the CDR3 is TGCAGTGCTGGGACAGGGTTAGAGACCCAGTTCTTC. Protein product: CSAGTGLETQFF.